These 15 T cell receptor beta chains share one sample of origin, sequenced in a study of identical twins. One entry per CDR3 protein results from TCRdb running MiXCR on the 5' RACE reads. The data hold around 550,000 distinct CDR3 sequences, with approximately 16% observed a single time. The same data also contributed to another study, on yellow fever vaccine responses in identical twins.

Sequenced input: CD4+ T cells sorted from blood. These receptors came from a woman aged 18-30 years in good health.

In its sample, this clonotype was seen a few times. The chain is built from TRBV5-1 and TRBJ2-7; D possibly corresponds to TRBD2 (6 bases). The germline V gene has CDR1 SGHRS and CDR2 YFSETQ. The CDR3 covers 18 residues. V was clipped by 1 base and J by 0 bases, with 20 bases between them. The CDR3 protein is CASSLNPAGISSSYEQYV. In DNA, the CDR3 is TGCGCCAGCAGCTTGAATCCCGCGGGGATTAGTAGCTCCTACGAGCAGTACGTC.

The J gene is TRBJ2-1, the V gene TRBV12-5, with 8 positions matching TRBD2. V shed 1 base, J shed 3 bases, and the junction held 8 bases outside the gene matches. The CDR3 length is 17 residues. Germline V gives CDR1 LGHNT, CDR2 FRNRAP. In DNA form, the CDR3 reads TGTGCTAGTGGTTTGGACCTACTAGCGGCTGTCTACAATGAGCAGTTCTTC. This codes for CASGLDLLAAVYNEQFF.

In this sample, this clonotype turned up a few times. The gene calls are TRBV12-3 or TRBV12-4 and TRBJ1-1, with 10 bases that match TRBD1. V trimming: 5 bases; J trimming: 7 bases; junction bases outside the gene matches: 7. The CDR3 is 14 amino acids. The DNA for the CDR3 is TGTGCCAGCAGTGCGGGACAGGGGTTTTTTGAAGCTTTCTTT. Protein: CASSAGQGFFEAFF.

This clonotype was counted between two and nine times. The genes are TRBV5-1 and TRBJ1-3, with D uncertain. Trimming pared 5 bases from V and 2 bases from J, leaving 8 bases between. The CDR3 has 13 amino acids. Germline-derived CDR1 and CDR2 are SGHRS and YFSETQ. This CDR3 is CASRGIAGNTIYF. The CDR3, as DNA: TGCGCCAGCAGGGGGATCGCTGGAAACACCATATATTTT.

There are a few counts of this clonotype. The chain couples TRBV10-3 to TRBJ2-3, with 7 bases matching TRBD2. Germline values: CDR1 ENHRY, CDR2 SYGVKD. The CDR3 length is 16 residues. J was trimmed by 0 bases and V by 8 bases; bases with no gene match: 11. The CDR3 DNA is TGTGCCATCGTCGGCGGGAGCAATCCTAGCACAGATACGCAGTATTTT. Translated, it gives CAIVGGSNPSTDTQYF.

This chain links TRBV28 with TRBJ1-5; 7 bases are shared with TRBD1. Trimming cost V 5 bases and J 6 bases; bases outside gene matches: 7. Germline V gene data show CDR1 as MDHEN and CDR2 as SYDVKM. The CDR3 contains 14 residues. CDR3 loop: CASSLQGPGQPQHF. The CDR3 DNA reads as TGTGCCAGCAGTCTACAGGGGCCGGGTCAGCCCCAGCATTTT.

This clonotype showed up just a few times. CDR3 nucleotide sequence: TGTGCCAGCAGCTTGTGGACTAGCGGGAGGGCACTCGGGAATTTCTTC. Its protein is CASSLWTSGRALGNFF. This rearrangement joins TRBV5-4 to TRBJ2-1, with 15 bases aligning to TRBD2. From germline, CDR1 is SGHNT and CDR2 YYREEE (reference sequence). V lost 1 base and J lost 16; bases outside the gene matches: 12. The length of the CDR3 is 16 residues.

This chain links TRBV7-2 with TRBJ2-2; D is undetermined. The CDR3 loop spans 15 amino acids. Trimming shortened V by 11 bases and J by 1 base, and 17 bases separated the two germline ends. CDR1 SGHTA and CDR2 FQGNSA come from the germline V gene. This CDR3 reads CALISVGGNTGELFF. DNA of the CDR3: TGTGCCCTCATCAGCGTAGGCGGGAACACCGGGGAGCTGTTTTTT.

Concerning this clonotype: Germline is not matched at one junction end, which may reflect a read error. This rearrangement joins TRBV5-1 to TRBJ2-5, with D possibly matching TRBD1 (7 bases). The CDR3 totals 14 residues. The germline CDR1 and CDR2 sequences are SGHRS and YFSETQ. CDR3 coding DNA: TGCACCAGCAGACCAGACAGGGAGGTTGGGACCCAGTACTTC. Translation: CTSRPDREVGTQYF.

The table lists this clonotype with a few counts. J is TRBJ2-3 and V is TRBV4-1; 9 bases line up with TRBD1. V dropped 0 bases and J dropped 3; count of bases not matched to a gene: 4. Germline V CDR1 and CDR2: MGHRA, YSYEKL. This CDR3 contains 16 residues. The chain's CDR3 is CASSQEVTGGTDTQYF. The CDR3 bases are TGCGCCAGCAGCCAAGAGGTGACAGGGGGGACAGATACGCAGTATTTT.

DNA for the CDR3: TGTGCCAGCAGAGGAGTTACTAGCACAGATACGCAGTATTTT. Protein: CASRGVTSTDTQYF. The chain has TRBV28 and TRBJ2-3; D call uncertain. The CDR3 sequence is 14 residues long. Germline V gene data show CDR1 as MDHEN and CDR2 as SYDVKM. Trimming pared 6 bases from V and 0 bases from J, leaving 10 bases between.

This clonotype showed up just a few times. The chain joins TRBV20-1 to TRBJ1-4; D may be TRBD1 (5 bases). CDR3 length: 13 residues. V lost 6 bases, J lost 3 bases, and 11 bases lay in between. Germline CDR1 and CDR2: DFQATT and SNEGSKA (reference sequence). The CDR3 protein is CSASTDPNEKLFF. In nucleotides, the CDR3 is TGCAGTGCATCGACAGATCCTAATGAAAAACTGTTTTTT.

This clonotype was counted between two and nine times. The chain uses TRBV12-3 or TRBV12-4 and TRBJ1-2; D is perhaps TRBD1 (6 bases). CDR3 length equals 13 residues. V shed 0 bases and J shed 8 bases, with 10 bases lying between them. CDR3 DNA: TGTGCCAGCAGTTTAGCAGGGGGGTCCGGCTACACCTTC. Its translation: CASSLAGGSGYTF.

The rearrangement uses TRBV28 and TRBJ2-3, with D maybe TRBD2 (6 bases). The CDR3 extends over 16 amino acids. Germline CDR1 MDHEN, CDR2 SYDVKM. V lost 4 bases and J 2 bases, leaving 16 bases between the germline ends. CDR3 sequence reads: CASSSPGTPDTDTQYF. The CDR3 DNA is TGTGCCAGCAGTTCGCCCGGGACTCCCGACACAGATACGCAGTATTTT.

This clonotype came up a few times. At one end, the junction sequence differs from germline, possibly due to a read error. The chain uses TRBV12-3 or TRBV12-4 and TRBJ2-4; a weak D match, TRBD2 (6 bases). This CDR3 has 15 amino acids. CDR3 in amino acids: CASSLAGGRVNIQYF. CDR3 DNA sequence: TGTGCCAGCAGTCTAGCCGGGGGAAGGGTAAACATTCAGTACTTC.